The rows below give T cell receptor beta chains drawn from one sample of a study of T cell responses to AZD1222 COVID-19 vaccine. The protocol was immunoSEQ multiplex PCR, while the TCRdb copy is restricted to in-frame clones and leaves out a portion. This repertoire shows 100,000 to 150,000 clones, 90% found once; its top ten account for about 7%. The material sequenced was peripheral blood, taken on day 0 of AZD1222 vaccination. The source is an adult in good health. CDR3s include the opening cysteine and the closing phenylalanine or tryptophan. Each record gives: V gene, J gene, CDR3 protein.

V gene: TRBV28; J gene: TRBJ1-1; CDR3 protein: CASSWGQGWTEAFF
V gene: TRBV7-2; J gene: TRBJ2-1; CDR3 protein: CASSLGTSGYNEQFF
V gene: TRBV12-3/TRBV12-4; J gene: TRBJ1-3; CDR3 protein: CASSQGNTIYF
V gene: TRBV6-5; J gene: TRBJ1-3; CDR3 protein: CASSYVAAGGNTIYF
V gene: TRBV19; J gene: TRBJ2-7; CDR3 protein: CASSMGSSEQYF
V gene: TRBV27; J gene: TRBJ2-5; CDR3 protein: CASTRYGQIGEETQYF
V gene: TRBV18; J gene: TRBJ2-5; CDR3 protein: CASLGRNEETQYF
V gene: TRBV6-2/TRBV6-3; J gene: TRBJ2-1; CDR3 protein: CASSSPGAAYNEQFF
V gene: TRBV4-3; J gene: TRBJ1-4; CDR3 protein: CASSQDLGNEKLFF
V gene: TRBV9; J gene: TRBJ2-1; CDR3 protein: CASSGYFNEQFF
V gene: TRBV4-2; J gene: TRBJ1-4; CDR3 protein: CASSQASPSTANEKLFF
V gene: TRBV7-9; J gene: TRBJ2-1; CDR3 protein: CASKFYNEQFF
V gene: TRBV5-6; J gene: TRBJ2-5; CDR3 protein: CASSGLAGTQYF
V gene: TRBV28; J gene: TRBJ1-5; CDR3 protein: CASSLSPAGQPQHF
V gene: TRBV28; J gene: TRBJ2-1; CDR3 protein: CASSSFRTGNYNEQFF
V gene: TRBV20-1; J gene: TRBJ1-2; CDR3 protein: CSAAGDYGYTF
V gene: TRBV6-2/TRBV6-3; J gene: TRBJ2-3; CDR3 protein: CASSSLAGGRTDTQYF
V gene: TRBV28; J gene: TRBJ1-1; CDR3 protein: CASSLEGAGTEAFF
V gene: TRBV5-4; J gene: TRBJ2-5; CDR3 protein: CASSLAGAGREETQYF
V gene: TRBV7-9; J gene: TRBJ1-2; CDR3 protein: CASSLAYGYTF
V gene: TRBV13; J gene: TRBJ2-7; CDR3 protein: CASSYGGNSYEQYF
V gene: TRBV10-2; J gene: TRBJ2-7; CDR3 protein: CASMGGNEQYF
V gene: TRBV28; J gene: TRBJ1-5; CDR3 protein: CASSFGQPQHF
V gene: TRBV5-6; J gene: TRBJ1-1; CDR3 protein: CASSFGAGWPTEAFF
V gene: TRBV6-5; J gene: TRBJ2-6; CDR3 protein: CASSYRGVGANVLTF
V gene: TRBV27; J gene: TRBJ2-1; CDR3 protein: CASSLTSGGADNEQFF
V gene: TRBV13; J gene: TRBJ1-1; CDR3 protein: CASSGTGTANTEAFF
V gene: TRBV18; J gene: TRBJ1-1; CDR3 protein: CASSPSRTGMNTEAFF
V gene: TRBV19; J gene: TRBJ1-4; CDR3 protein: CATSPGRNNEKLFF
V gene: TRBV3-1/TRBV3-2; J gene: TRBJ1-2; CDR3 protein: CASSQAGRYGYTF
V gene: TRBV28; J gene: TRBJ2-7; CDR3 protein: CASSQGQTWKQYF
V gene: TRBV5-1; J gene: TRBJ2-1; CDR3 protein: CASSLLSGGAWNEQFF
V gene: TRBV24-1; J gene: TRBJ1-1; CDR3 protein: CATKGQTNTEAFF
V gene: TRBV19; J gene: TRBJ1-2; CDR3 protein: CASSTGRTRTFYGYTF
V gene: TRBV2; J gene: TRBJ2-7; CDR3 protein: CASRGRGHSYEQYF
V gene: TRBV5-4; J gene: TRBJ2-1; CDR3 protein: CASSPGLAGGPSGDEQFF
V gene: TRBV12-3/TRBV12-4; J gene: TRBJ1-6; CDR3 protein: CASKAGNSPLHF
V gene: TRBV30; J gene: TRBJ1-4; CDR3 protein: CAWSFATNEKLFF
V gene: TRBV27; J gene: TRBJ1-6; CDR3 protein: CASSLRGPSPLHF
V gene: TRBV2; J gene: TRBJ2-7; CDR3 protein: CASSVTGGSEQYF
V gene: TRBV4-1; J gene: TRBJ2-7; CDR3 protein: CASSQDQGEYDEQYF
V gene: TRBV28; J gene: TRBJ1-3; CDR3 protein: CASSPHKHPNTIYF
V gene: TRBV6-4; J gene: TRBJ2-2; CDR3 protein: CASSTGRDTGELFF
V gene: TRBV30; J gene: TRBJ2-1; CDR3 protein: CAWSLTILGHEQFF
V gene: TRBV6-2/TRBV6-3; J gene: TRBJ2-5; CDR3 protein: CASSYTAREETQYF
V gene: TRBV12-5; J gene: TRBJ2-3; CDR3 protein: CASGSPGRTDTQYF
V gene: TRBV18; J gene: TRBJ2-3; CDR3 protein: CASSPPGSSTDTQYF